Listed here is a single T cell receptor (beta chain). The CDR3 sequence is 15 residues long. CDR1 is PRHDT and CDR2 is FYEKMQ in the germline V gene (reference sequence). Trimming shortened V by 5 bases and J by 0 bases, and 11 bases separated the two germline ends. The data were obtained in a study of blood T cell repertoires in COVID-19. In the study overall: Spain, Italy and the United States supplied samples that represented acute and convalescent COVID-19. PBMCs, B-cell-depleted T cells, or T cells were the source of the cDNA or gDNA that made up the material.

Per the original data handling: Nucleated cell counts were estimated from reference gene primer amplification. Sequenced by immunoSEQ multiplex PCR; TCRdb stores in-frame clones only, minus some. That table furnishes V, J and clone size, whereas the DNA furnished D and trimming. The data contain around 32,000 clones, 65% to 90% of them singletons. The V gene is TRBV13, the J gene TRBJ1-3; no definite D call. The specimen sequenced was peripheral blood. The sequence came from a woman aged 80 or older with active or convalescent COVID-19. CDR3: CASSPSTGSGNTIYF. In nucleotides, the CDR3 is TGTGCCAGCAGCCCATCGACGGGCTCTGGAAACACCATATATTTT.